The present entry profiles one T cell receptor (beta chain) with its context. Its antigen remains unknown. The sample is drawn from a study of shared clonotypes between healthy human individuals. Across the whole study: Three plates were used per donor for CD4 naive, three for CD4 memory, two for CD8 naive and one for CD8 memory. Findings and limits, study-wide: Roughly 4.6% of naive CD4 clonotypes were common to a handful of donors.

From germline, CDR1 is SEHNR and CDR2 FQNEAQ (reference sequence). V lost 4 bases to trimming and J lost 8 bases, with 6 bases between them. The CDR3 loop spans 11 amino acids. Sequencing used immunoSEQ multiplex PCR; TCRdb keeps in-frame clones, though not all of them. The sample includes some 2.1 million clones, roughly 94% of them seen just once. V is TRBV7-9 and J is TRBJ2-1; no clear D. The TCR comes from a man between 18 and 35 years old in good health. The sample was naive CD4+ T cells sorted from blood. Sample subset: CD45RA+ positively selected. The CDR3 sequence is CASSYNHEQFF. The DNA of the CDR3 is TGTGCCAGCAGCTACAACCATGAGCAGTTCTTC.